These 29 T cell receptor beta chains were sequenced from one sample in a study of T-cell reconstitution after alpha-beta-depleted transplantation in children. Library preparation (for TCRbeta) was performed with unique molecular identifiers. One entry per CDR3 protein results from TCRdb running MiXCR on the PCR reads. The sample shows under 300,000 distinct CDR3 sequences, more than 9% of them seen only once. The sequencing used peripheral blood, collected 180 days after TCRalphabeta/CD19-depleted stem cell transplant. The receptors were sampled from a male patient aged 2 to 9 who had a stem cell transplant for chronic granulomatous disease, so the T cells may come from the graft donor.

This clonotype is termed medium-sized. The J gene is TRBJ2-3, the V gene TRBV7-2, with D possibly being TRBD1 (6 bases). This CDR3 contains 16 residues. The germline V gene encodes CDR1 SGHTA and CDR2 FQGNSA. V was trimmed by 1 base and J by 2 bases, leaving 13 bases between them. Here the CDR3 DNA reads TGTGCCAGCAGCTTAGGACGAGGGGGAAACACAGATACGCAGTATTTT. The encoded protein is CASSLGRGGNTDTQYF.

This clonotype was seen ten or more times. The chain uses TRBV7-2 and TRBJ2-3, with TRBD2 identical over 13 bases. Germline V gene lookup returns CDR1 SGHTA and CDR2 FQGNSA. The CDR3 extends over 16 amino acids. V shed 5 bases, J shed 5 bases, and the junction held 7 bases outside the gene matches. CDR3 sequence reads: CASSHTSGGALDTQYF. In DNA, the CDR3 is TGTGCCAGCAGCCATACTAGCGGGGGGGCTTTAGATACGCAGTATTTT. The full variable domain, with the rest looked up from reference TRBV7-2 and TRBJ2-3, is GAGVSQSPSNKVTEKGKDVELRCDPISGHTALYWYRQSLGQGLEFLIYFQGNSAPDKSGLPSDRFSAERTGGSVSTLTIQRTQQEDSAVYLCASSHTSGGALDTQYFGPGTRLTVL.

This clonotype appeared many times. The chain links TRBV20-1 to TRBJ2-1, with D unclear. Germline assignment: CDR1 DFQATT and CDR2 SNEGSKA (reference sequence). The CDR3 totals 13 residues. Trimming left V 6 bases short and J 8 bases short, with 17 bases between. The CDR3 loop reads CSAPKPPGYEQFF. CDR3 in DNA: TGCAGTGCCCCAAAACCCCCTGGGTATGAGCAGTTCTTC.

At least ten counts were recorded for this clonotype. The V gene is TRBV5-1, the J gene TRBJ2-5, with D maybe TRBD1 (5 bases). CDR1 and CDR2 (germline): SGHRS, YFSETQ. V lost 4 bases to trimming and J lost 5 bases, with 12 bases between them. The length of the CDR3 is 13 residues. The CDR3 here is CASSKTDLETQYF. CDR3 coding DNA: TGCGCCAGCAGCAAGACAGATTTGGAGACCCAGTACTTC.

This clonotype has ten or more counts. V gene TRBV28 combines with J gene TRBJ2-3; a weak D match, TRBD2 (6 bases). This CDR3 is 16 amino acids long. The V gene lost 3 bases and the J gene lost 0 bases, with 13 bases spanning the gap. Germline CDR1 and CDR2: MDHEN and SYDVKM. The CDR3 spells CASSLDLASSTDTQYF. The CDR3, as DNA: TGTGCCAGCAGTTTGGACCTAGCGTCTAGCACAGATACGCAGTATTTT.

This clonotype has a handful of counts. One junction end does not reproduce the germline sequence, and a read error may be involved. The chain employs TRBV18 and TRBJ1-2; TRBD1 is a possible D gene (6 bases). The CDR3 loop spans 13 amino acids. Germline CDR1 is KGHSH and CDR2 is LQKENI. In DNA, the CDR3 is TGTGCCAGCTCACCGGGGGCGAGCTATGGCGACACCTTC. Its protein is CASSPGASYGDTF.

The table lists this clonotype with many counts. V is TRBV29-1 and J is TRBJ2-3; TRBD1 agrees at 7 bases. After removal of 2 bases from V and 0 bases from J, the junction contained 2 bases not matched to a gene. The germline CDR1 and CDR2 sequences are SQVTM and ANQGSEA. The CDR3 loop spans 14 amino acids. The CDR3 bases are TGCAGCGTTGAAAGACAGGGAAGCACAGATACGCAGTATTTT. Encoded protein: CSVERQGSTDTQYF.

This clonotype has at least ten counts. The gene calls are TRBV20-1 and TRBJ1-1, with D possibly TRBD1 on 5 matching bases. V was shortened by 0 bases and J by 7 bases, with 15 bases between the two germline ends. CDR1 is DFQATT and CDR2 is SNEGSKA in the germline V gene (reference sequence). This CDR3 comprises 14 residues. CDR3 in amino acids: CSARDHGGRGEAFF. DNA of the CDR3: TGCAGTGCTAGAGATCACGGGGGACGGGGTGAAGCTTTCTTT.

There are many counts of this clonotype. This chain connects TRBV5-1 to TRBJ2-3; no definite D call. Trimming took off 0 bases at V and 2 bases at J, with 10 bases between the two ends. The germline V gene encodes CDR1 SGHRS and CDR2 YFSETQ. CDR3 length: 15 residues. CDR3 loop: CASSLAYGPTDTQYF. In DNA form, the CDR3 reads TGCGCCAGCAGCTTGGCCTATGGGCCCACAGATACGCAGTATTTT.

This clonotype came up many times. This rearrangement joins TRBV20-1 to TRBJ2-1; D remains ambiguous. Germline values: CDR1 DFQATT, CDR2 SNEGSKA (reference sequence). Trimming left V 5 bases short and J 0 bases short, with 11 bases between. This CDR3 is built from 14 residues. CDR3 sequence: CSAGLLASYNEQFF. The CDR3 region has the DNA TGCAGTGCTGGGTTACTCGCCTCCTACAATGAGCAGTTCTTC.

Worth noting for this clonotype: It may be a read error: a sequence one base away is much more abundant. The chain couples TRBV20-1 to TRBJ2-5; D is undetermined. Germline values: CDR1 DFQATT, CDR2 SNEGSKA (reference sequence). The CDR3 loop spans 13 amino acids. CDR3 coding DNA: TGCAGTGCTAGAGATATAGGTCGAGAGATCCAGTACTTC. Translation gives CSARDIGREIQYF.

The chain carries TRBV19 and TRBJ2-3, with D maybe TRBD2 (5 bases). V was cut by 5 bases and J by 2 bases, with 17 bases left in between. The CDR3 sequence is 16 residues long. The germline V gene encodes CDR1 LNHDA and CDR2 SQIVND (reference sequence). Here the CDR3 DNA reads TGTGCCAGTAGTGCCATAGGGAGTGCTATCACAGATACGCAGTATTTT. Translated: CASSAIGSAITDTQYF.

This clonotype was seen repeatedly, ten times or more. Written as DNA, the CDR3 is TGTGCCAGCAGCTTTAAGCTAGCGGGGGGGCCTGAGCAGTTCTTC. Translation: CASSFKLAGGPEQFF. J is TRBJ2-1 and V is TRBV7-2, with 12 bases lining up with TRBD2. Trimming at V came to 3 bases and at J to 9 bases, leaving 6 bases not matched to a gene. Germline V gene lookup returns CDR1 SGHTA and CDR2 FQGNSA. The CDR3 is 15 amino acids.

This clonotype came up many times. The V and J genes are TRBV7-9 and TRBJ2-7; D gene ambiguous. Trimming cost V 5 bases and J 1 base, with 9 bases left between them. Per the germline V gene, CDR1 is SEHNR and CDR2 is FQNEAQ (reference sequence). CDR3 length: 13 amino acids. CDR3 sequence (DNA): TGTGCCAGCAGCCCACAAAAATCCTACGAGCAGTACTTC. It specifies CASSPQKSYEQYF. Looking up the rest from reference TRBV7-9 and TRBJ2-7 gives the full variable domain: DTGVSQNPRHKITKRGQNVTFRCDPISEHNRLYWYRQTLGQGPEFLTYFQNEAQLEKSRLLSDRFSAERPKGSFSTLEIQRTEQGDSAMYLCASSPQKSYEQYFGPGTRLTVT.

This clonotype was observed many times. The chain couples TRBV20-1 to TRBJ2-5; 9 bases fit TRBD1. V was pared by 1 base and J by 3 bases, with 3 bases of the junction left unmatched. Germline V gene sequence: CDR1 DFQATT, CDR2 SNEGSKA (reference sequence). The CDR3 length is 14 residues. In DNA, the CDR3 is TGCAGTGCTAGAGGAGGGACAGGGAAAGAGACCCAGTACTTC. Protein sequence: CSARGGTGKETQYF.

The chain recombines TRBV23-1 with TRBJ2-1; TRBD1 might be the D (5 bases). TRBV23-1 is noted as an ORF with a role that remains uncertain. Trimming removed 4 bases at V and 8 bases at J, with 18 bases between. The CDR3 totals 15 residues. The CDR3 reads CASSLRQWTRDEQFF. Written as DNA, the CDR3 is TGCGCCAGCAGTCTCCGACAGTGGACCCGTGATGAGCAGTTCTTC.

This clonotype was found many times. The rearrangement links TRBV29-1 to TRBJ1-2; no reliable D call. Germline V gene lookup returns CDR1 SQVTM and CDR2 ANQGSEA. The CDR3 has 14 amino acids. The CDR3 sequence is CGSSAGSANYGYTF. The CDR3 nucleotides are TGCGGGAGTTCCGCAGGTTCAGCTAACTATGGCTACACCTTC.

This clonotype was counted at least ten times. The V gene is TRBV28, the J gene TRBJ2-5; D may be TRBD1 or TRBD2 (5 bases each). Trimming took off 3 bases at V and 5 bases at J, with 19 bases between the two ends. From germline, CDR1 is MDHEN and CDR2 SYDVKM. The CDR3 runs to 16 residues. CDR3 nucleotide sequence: TGTGCCAGCAGTTTTGATTTGTCAGGGAGTGTTGAGACCCAGTACTTC. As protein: CASSFDLSGSVETQYF. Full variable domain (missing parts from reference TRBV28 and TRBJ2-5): DVKVTQSSRYLVKRTGEKVFLECVQDMDHENMFWYRQDPGLGLRLIYFSYDVKMKEKGDIPEGYSVSREKKERFSLILESASTNQTSMYLCASSFDLSGSVETQYFGPGTRLLVL.

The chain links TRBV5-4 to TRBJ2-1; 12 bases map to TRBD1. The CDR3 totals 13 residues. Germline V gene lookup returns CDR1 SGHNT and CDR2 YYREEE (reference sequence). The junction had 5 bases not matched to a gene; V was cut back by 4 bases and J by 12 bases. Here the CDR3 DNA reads TGTGCCAGCAGCCTGGGACAGGGGGCAGGGCAGTTCTTC. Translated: CASSLGQGAGQFF.

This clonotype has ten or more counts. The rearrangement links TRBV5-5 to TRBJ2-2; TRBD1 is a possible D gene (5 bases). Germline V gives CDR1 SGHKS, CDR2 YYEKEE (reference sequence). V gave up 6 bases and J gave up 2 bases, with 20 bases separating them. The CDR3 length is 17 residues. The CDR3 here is CASTSVPRAENTGELFF. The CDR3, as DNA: TGTGCCAGCACCTCAGTACCCAGGGCGGAAAACACCGGGGAGCTGTTTTTT.

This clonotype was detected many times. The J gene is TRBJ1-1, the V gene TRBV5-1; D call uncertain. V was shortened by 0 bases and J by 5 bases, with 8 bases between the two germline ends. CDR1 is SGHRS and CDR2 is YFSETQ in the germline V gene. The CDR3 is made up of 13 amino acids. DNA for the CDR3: TGCGCCAGCAGCTTGGTAGGGTGGACTGAAGCTTTCTTT. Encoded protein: CASSLVGWTEAFF.

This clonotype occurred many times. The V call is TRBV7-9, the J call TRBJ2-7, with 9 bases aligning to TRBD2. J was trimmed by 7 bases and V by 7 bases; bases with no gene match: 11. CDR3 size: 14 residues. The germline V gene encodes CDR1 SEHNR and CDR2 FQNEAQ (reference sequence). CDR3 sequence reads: CASNPLAGKGEQYF. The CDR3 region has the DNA TGTGCCAGCAACCCACTAGCGGGTAAAGGGGAGCAGTACTTC.

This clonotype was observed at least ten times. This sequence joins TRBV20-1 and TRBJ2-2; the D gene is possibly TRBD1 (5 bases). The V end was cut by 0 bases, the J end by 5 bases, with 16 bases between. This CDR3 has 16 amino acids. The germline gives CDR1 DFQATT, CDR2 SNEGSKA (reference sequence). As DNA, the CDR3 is TGCAGTGCTAGAGAAGGAAGGGGTGTGAGGACCGGGGAGCTGTTTTTT. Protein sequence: CSAREGRGVRTGELFF.

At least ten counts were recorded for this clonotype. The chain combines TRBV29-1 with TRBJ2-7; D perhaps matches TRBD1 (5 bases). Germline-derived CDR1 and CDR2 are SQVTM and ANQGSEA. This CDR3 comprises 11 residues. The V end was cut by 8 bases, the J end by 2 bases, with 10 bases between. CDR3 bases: TGCAGCATCAGGGTAGCCTACGAGCAGTACTTC. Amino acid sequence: CSIRVAYEQYF.

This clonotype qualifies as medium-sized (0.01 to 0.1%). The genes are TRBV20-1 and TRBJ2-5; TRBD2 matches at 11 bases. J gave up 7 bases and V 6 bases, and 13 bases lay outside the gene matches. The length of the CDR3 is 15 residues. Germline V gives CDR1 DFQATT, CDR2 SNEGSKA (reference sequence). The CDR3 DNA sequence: TGCAGTGCCGACCACCTCCCGACTAGCGGGGTGACCCAGTACTTC. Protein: CSADHLPTSGVTQYF.

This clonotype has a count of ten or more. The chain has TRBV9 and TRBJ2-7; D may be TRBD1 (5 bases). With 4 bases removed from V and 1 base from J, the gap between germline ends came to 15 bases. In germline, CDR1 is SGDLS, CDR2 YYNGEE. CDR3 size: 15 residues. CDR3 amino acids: CASSSQPRESYEQYF. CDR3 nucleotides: TGTGCCAGCAGCTCACAACCCAGGGAATCCTACGAGCAGTACTTC.

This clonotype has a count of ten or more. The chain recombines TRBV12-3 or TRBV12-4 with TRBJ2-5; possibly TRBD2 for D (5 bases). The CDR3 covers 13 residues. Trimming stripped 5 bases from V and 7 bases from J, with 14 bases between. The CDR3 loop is CASSPGRKGTQYF. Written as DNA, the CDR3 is TGTGCCAGCAGTCCGGGAAGAAAAGGGACCCAGTACTTC.

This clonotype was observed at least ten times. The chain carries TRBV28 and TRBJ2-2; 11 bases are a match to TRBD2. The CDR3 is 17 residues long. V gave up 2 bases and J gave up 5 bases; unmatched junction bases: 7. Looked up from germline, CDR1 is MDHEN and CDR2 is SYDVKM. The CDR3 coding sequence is TGTGCCAGCAGTTTAGGGACCCTAGCGGGAGGTACCGGGGAGCTGTTTTTT. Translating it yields CASSLGTLAGGTGELFF.

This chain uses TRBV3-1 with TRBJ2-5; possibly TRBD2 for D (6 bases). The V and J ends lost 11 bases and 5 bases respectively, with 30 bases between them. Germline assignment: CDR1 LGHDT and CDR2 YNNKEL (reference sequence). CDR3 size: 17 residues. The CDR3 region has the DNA TGTGCCTGCTGCCAACCCACGTCCGGGAGAGCCCTGGAGACCCAGTACTTC. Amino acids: CACCQPTSGRALETQYF.